What follows is one T cell receptor beta chain and its context. The sample is drawn from a study of blood T cell repertoires in COVID-19. V shed 0 bases and J 1 base; nucleotides not matched to a gene: 5. Germline values: CDR1 SGHTA, CDR2 FQGTGA. The CDR3 consists of 18 residues. Data came from immunoSEQ multiplex PCR; TCRdb stores just in-frame clones and leaves some out. Among about 160,000 clones listed, 81% were seen once. Sequenced material: PBMCs or T cells enriched from blood (not recorded which). The clonotype was recovered from a woman aged 40 to 55 with acute COVID-19. The chain couples TRBV7-3 to TRBJ2-3; 12 bases are shared with TRBD2. Here the CDR3 reads CASSLTPGLAGRTDTQYF. CDR3 DNA: TGTGCCAGCAGCTTAACCCCGGGACTAGCGGGCCGCACAGATACGCAGTATTTT.